The present TCR beta chain was sequenced within a study of OX40 agonist ivuxolimab in advanced cancers. Regarding the study as a whole: Clonal expansion in partial responders at 0.1-3.0 mg/kg ranked among the lowest. Clones of CD4+ and CD8+ blood T cells grew by week 6 at doses of 0.1 to 3.0 mg/kg.

On this clone: The antigen is not known.

Profiling relied on immunoSEQ multiplex PCR, and the TCRdb table lists in-frame clones only, not all of them. The sample has around 87,000 clones, roughly 94% seen once. Blood sampling took place at baseline, cycle 4 day 1, and cycle 7 day 1. V was pared by 3 bases and J by 2 bases, with 27 bases between. This CDR3 has 20 amino acids. Per the germline V gene, CDR1 is MRHNA and CDR2 is SNTAGT. The sequencing here drew on CD4+ or CD8+ T cells sorted from blood, taken in a trial of the OX40 agonist ivuxolimab. The TCR sequence derives from an adult with an advanced solid tumor such as melanoma, head and neck, liver or kidney cancer. The J gene is TRBJ2-3, the V gene TRBV6-4; either TRBD1 or TRBD2 may fit D (5 bases each). The CDR3 sequence: CASSEVKRGCPIPFTDTQYF. CDR3 coding DNA: TGTGCCAGCAGTGAAGTTAAGAGGGGATGTCCGATCCCCTTCACAGATACGCAGTATTTT.